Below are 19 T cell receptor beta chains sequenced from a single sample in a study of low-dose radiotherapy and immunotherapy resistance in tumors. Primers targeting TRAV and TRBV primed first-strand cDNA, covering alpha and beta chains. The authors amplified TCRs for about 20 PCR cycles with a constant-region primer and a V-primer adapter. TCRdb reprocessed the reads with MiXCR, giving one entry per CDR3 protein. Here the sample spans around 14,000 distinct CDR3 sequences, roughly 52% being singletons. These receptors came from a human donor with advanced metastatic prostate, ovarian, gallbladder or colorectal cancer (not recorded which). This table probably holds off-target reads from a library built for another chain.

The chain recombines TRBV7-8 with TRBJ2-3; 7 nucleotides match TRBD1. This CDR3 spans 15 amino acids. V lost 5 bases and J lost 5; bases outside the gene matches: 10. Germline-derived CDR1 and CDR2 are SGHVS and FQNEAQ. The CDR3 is CASSKTGTVGDTQYF. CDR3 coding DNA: TGTGCCAGCAGCAAAACCGGGACAGTGGGAGATACGCAGTATTTT.

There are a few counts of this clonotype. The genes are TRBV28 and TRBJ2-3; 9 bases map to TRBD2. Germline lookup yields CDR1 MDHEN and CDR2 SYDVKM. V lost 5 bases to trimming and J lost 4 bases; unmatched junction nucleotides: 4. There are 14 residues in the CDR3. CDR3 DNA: TGTGCCAGCAGTATAATAGCGGGAGCAGATACGCAGTATTTT. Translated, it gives CASSIIAGADTQYF.

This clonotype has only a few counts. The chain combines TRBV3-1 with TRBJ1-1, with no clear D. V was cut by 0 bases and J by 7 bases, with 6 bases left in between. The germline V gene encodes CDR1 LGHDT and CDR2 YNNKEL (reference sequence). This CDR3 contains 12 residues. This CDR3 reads CASSQDVGEAFF. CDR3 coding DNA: TGTGCCAGCAGCCAAGATGTCGGTGAAGCTTTCTTT.

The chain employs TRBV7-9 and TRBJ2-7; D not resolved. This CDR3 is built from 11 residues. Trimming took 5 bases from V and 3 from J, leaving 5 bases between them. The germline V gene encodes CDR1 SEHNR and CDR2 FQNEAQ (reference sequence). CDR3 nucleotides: TGTGCCAGCAGCGCCAGCTACGAGCAGTACTTC. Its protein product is CASSASYEQYF.

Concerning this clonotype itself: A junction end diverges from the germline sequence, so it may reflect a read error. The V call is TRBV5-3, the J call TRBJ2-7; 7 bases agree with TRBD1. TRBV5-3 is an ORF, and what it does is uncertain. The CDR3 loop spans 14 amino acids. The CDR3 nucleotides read TGTGCCAGCAGCTCCCGGGACAGACATTACGAGCAGTACTTC. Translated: CASSSRDRHYEQYF.

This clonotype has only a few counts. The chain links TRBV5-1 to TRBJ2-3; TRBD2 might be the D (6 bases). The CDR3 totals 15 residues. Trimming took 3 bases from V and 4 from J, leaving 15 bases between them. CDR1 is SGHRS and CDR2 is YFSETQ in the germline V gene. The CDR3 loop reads CASSSSGGAADTQYF. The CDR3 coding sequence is TGCGCCAGCAGCTCCTCTGGCGGGGCGGCAGATACGCAGTATTTT.

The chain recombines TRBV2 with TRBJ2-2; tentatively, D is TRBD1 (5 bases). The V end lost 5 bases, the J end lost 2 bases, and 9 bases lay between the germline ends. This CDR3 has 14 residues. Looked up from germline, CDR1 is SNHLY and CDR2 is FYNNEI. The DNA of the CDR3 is TGTGCCAGCAGTAGACAGAGCAACACCGGGGAGCTGTTTTTT. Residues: CASSRQSNTGELFF.

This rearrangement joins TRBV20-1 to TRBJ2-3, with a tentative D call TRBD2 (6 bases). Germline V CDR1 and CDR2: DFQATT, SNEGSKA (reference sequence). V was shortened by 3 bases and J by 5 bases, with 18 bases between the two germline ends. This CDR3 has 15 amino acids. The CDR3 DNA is TGCAGTGCTAGCCTACTGGCGGGACGGGGAGATACGCAGTATTTT. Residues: CSASLLAGRGDTQYF.

The CDR3 spells CASSPVGGRSSYNEQFF. CDR3 DNA: TGTGCCAGCAGCCCCGTTGGCGGGAGGAGCTCCTACAATGAGCAGTTCTTC. The V and J genes are TRBV7-9 and TRBJ2-1; 8 bases map to TRBD2. V was pared by 5 bases and J by 0 bases, with 9 bases of the junction left unmatched. CDR3 length: 17 residues. Germline V gives CDR1 SEHNR, CDR2 FQNEAQ (reference sequence).

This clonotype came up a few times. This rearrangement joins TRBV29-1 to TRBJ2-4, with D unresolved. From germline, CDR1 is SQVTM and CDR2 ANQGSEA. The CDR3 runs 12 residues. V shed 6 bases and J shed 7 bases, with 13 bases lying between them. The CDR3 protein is CSVRQALNIQYF. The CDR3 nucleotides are TGCAGCGTAAGACAAGCACTTAACATTCAGTACTTC. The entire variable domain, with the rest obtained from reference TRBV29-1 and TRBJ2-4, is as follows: SAVISQKPSRDICQRGTSLTIQCQVDSQVTMMFWYRQQPGQSLTLIATANQGSEATYESGFVIDKFPISRPNLTFSTLTVSNMSPEDSSIYLCSVRQALNIQYFGAGTRLSVL.

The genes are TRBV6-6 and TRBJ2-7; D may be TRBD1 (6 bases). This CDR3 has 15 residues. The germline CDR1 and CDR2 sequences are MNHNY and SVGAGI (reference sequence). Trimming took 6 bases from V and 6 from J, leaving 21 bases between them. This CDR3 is CASRTTGLERGEQYF. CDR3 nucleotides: TGTGCCAGCAGAACCACAGGGCTCGAAAGGGGCGAGCAGTACTTC.

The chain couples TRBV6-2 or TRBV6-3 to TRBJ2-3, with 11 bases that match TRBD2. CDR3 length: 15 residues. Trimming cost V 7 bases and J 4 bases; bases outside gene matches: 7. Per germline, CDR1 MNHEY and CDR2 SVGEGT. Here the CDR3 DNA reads TGTGCCAGCACCAAACTAGCGGGAGTATCAGATACGCAGTATTTT. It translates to CASTKLAGVSDTQYF.

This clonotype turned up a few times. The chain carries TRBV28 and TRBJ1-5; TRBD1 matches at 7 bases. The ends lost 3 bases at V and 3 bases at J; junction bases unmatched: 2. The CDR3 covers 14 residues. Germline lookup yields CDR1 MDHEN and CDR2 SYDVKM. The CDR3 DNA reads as TGTGCCAGCAGTTTGACAGGGAACAATCAGCCCCAGCATTTT. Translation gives CASSLTGNNQPQHF.

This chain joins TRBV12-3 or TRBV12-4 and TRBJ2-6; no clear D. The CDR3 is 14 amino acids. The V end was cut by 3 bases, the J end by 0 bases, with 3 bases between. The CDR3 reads CASSFSSGANVLTF. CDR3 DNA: TGTGCCAGCAGTTTTAGCTCTGGGGCCAACGTCCTGACTTTC.

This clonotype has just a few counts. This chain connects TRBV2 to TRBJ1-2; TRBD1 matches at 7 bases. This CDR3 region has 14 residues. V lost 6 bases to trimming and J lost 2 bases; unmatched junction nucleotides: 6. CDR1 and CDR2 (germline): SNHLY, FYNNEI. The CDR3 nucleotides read TGTGCCAGCAGCGTACAGACAGGGAACTATGGCTACACCTTC. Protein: CASSVQTGNYGYTF.

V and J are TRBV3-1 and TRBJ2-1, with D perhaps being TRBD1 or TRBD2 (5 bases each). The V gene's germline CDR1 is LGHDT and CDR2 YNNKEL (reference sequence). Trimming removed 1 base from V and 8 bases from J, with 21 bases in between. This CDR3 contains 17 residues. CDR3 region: CASSQGVGGRARDEQFF. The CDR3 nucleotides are TGTGCCAGCAGCCAAGGGGTTGGGGGACGGGCCCGCGATGAGCAGTTCTTC.

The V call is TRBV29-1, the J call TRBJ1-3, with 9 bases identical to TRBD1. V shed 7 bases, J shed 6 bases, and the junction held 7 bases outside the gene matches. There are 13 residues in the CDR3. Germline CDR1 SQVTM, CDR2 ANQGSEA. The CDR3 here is CSGGQGMANTIYF. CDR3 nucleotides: TGCAGCGGGGGACAGGGTATGGCAAACACCATATATTTT.

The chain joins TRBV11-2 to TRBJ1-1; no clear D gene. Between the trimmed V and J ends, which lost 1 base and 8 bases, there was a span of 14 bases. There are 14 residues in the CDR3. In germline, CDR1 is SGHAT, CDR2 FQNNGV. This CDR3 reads CASSLVNRDLEAFF. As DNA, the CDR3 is TGTGCCAGCAGCTTAGTAAACCGAGATCTCGAAGCTTTCTTT. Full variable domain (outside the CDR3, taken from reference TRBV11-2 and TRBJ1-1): EAGVAQSPRYKIIEKRQSVAFWCNPISGHATLYWYQQILGQGPKLLIQFQNNGVVDDSQLPKDRFSAERLKGVDSTLKIQPAKLEDSAVYLCASSLVNRDLEAFFGQGTRLTVV.

Here the CDR3 reads CASSLARSPPDTQYF. The CDR3 nucleotides are TGTGCCAGCAGTCTAGCGCGCTCCCCCCCAGATACGCAGTATTTT. The chain has TRBV28 and TRBJ2-3, with D tentatively TRBD2 (6 bases). Germline V gives CDR1 MDHEN, CDR2 SYDVKM. This CDR3 comprises 15 residues. V was trimmed by 5 bases and J by 4 bases, leaving 16 bases between them.